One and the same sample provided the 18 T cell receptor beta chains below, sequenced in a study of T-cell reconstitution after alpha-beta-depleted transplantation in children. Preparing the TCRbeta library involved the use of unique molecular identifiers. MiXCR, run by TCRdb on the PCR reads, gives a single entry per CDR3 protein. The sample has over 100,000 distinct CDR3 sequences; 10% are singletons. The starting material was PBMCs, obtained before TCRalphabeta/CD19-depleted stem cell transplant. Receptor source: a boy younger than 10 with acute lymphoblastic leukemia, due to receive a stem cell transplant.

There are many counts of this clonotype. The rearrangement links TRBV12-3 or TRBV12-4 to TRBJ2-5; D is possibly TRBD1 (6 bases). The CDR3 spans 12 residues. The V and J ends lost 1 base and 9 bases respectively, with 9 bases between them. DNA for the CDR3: TGTGCCAGCAGTTTAGTGGGGGCGGCCCAGTACTTC. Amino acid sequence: CASSLVGAAQYF.

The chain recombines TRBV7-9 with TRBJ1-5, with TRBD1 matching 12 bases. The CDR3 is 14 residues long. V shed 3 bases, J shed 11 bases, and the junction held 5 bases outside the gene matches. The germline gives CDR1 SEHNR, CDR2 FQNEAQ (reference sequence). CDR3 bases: TGTGCCAGCAGCTTCGGGACAGGGGGCGAGGCCCAGCATTTT. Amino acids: CASSFGTGGEAQHF.

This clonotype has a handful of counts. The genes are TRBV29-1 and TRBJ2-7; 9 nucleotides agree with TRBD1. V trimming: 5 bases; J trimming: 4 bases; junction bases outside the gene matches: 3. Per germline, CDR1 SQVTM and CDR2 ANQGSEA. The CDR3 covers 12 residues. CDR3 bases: TGCAGCGTTCGACAGGGGGTGTACGAGCAGTACTTC. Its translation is CSVRQGVYEQYF.

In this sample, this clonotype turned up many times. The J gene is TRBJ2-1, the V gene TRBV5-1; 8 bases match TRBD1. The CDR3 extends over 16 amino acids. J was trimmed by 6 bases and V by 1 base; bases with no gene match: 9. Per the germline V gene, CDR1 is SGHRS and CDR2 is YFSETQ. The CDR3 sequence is CASSLISSTGVNEQFF. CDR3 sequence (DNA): TGCGCCAGCAGCTTGATTTCGTCGACAGGGGTCAATGAGCAGTTCTTC.

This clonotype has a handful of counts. CDR3 bases: TGTGCCAGCAGCAGAACAGGACTAGCCGAGTACAATGAGCAGTTCTTC. It specifies CASSRTGLAEYNEQFF. The chain combines TRBV7-9 with TRBJ2-1; 8 bases map to TRBD2. Germline CDR1 reads SEHNR; CDR2 reads FQNEAQ (reference sequence). V lost 5 bases to trimming and J lost 4 bases; unmatched junction nucleotides: 10. This CDR3 has 16 residues.

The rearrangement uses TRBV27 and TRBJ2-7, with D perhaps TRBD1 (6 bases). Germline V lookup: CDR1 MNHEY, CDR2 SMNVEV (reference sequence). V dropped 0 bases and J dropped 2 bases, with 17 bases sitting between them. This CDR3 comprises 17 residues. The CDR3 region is CASSLSKTQGPPYEQYF. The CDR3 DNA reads TGTGCCAGCAGTTTATCGAAGACCCAGGGGCCCCCCTACGAGCAGTACTTC.

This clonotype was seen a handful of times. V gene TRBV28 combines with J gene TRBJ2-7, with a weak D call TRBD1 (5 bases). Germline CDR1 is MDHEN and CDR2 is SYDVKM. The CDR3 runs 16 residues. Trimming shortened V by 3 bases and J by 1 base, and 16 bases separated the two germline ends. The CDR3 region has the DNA TGTGCCAGCAGTTTGGCCCCCAGGGTAGAGTCCTACGAGCAGTACTTC. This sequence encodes CASSLAPRVESYEQYF.

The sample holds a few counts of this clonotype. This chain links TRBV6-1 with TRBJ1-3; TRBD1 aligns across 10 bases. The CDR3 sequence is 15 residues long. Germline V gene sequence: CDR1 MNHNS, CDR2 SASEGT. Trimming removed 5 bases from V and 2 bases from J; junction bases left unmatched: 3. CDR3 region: CASSIGQGAGNTIYF. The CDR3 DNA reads TGTGCCAGCAGTATCGGACAGGGGGCTGGAAACACCATATATTTT.

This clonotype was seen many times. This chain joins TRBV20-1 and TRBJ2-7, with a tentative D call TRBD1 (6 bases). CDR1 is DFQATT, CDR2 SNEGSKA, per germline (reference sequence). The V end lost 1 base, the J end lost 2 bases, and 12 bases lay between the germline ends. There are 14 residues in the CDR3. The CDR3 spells CSARGDKGAYEQYF. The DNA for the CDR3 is TGCAGTGCTAGAGGAGACAAGGGGGCCTACGAGCAGTACTTC.

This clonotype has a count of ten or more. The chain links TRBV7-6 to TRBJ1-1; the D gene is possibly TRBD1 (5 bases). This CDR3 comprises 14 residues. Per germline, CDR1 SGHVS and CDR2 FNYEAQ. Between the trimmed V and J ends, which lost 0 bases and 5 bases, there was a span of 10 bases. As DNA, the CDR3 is TGTGCCAGCAGCTTAGCGGGGGAGAAGACTGAAGCTTTCTTT. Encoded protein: CASSLAGEKTEAFF.

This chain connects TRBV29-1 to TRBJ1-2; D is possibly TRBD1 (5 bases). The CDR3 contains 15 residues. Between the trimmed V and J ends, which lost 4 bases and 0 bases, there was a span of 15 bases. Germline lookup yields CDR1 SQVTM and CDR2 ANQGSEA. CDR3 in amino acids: CSVVGHKSANYGYTF. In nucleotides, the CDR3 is TGCAGCGTTGTGGGGCACAAGTCCGCTAACTATGGCTACACCTTC.

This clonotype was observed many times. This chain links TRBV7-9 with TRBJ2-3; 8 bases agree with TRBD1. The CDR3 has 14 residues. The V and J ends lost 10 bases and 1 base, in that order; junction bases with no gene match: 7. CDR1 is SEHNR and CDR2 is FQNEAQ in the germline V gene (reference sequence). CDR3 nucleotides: TGTGCCACCTCACCGGGACAGGGCACAGATACGCAGTATTTT. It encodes CATSPGQGTDTQYF.

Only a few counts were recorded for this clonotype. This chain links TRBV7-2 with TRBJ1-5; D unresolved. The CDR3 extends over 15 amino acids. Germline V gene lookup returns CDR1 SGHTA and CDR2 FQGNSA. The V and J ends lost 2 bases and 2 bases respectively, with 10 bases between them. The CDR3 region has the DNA TGTGCCAGCAGCTTATGGGTAGTAGGCAATCAGCCCCAGCATTTT. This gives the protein CASSLWVVGNQPQHF.

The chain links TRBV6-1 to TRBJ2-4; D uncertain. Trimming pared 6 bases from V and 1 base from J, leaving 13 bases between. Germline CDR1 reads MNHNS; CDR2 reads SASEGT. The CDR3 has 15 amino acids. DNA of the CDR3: TGTGCCAGCAGCCAGTTGGCTACGGCCAAAAACATTCAGTACTTC. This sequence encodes CASSQLATAKNIQYF.

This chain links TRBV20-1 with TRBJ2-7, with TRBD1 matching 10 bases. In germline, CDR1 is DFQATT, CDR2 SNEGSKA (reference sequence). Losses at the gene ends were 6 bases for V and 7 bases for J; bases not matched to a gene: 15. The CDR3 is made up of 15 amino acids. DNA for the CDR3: TGCAGTGCCAATGACCGGGACAGGGGAACTAGGGAGCAGTACTTC. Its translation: CSANDRDRGTREQYF.

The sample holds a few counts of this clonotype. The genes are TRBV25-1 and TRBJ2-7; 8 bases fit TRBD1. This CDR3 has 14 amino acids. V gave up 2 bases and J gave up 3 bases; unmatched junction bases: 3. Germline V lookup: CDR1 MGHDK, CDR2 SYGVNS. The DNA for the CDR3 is TGTGCCAGCAGTGAACGAGGACAGGGCTACGAGCAGTACTTC. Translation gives CASSERGQGYEQYF.

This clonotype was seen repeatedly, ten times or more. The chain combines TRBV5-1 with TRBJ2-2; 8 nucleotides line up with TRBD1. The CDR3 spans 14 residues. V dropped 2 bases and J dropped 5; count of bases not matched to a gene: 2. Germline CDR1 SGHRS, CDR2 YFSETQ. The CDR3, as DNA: TGCGCCAGCAGCTTCGGGGACAGGACCGGGGAGCTGTTTTTT. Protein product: CASSFGDRTGELFF.

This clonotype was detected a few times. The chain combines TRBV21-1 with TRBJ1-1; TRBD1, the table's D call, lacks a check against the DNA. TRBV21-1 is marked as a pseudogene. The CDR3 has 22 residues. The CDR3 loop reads CASSKSMGTTRQGSIGDTEAFF. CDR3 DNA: TGTGCCAGCAGCAAATCGATGGGGACCACACGGCAGGGGTCCATAGGGGACACTGAAGCTTTCTTT.